This T cell receptor (beta chain) was documented in a study of blood T cell repertoires in COVID-19. For the study at large: Sources were T cells, B-cell-depleted T cells, or PBMCs; the material itself was cDNA or gDNA.

The participants were between roughly 18 and 90 years old and came from 24 US areas. Researchers sorted participants into cohorts using their self-reported clinical history. The repertoire was sequenced with immunoSEQ multiplex PCR; TCRdb's copy has only in-frame clones and lacks some. The table has about 280,000 clones, around 90% seen once. The CDR3 sequence is 15 residues long. Germline V gene data show CDR1 as SGHKS and CDR2 as YYEKEE (reference sequence). V shed 3 bases and J 7 bases; nucleotides not matched to a gene: 7. The TCR was taken from a woman between 25 and 40 years old with acute COVID-19. The V gene is TRBV5-5, the J gene TRBJ1-4, with TRBD1 matching over 9 bases. Material: PBMCs or T cells enriched from blood (not recorded which). This chain's CDR3 is CASSSQGAGGEKLFF. CDR3 nucleotide sequence: TGTGCCAGCAGCTCACAGGGGGCGGGTGGTGAAAAACTGTTTTTT.